The 8 T cell receptor beta chains listed next were all sequenced from one sample in a study of T cells in Graves' hyperthyroidism and ophthalmopathy. TCR beta CDR3 region amplification was performed from RNA transcripts. The study used the HTBI primer set for a first-round RT-PCR of the TCR CDR3. One entry per CDR3 protein, called by TCRdb with MiXCR from the multiplex PCR reads. This sample has 700,000 or so distinct CDR3 sequences, with about a sixth found just once. What was sequenced was blood. All receptors derive from a man younger than 35 with Graves' hyperthyroidism.

This clonotype was counted a few times. The chain employs TRBV5-1 and TRBJ2-7; maybe TRBD1 (6 bases). The V gene's germline CDR1 is SGHRS and CDR2 YFSETQ. The V gene lost 4 bases and the J gene lost 2 bases, with 13 bases spanning the gap. CDR3 length: 14 amino acids. In DNA form, the CDR3 reads TGCGCCAGCAGCCCCGGGACAAACCCCTACGAGCAGTACTTC. Translation gives CASSPGTNPYEQYF.

This clonotype has a handful of counts. The J gene is TRBJ1-1, the V gene TRBV30; D remains ambiguous. The germline gives CDR1 GTSNPN, CDR2 SVGIG (reference sequence). The CDR3 extends over 12 amino acids. Trimming left V 0 bases short and J 5 bases short, with 7 bases between. This chain's CDR3 is CAWSVGRTEAFF. In nucleotides, the CDR3 is TGTGCCTGGAGTGTAGGGCGGACTGAAGCTTTCTTT.

This clonotype was seen only a few times. The V and J genes are TRBV4-1 and TRBJ2-3, with 12 bases that match TRBD2. CDR3 length: 16 residues. The germline CDR1 and CDR2 sequences are MGHRA and YSYEKL. The J segment lost 4 bases and the V segment lost 1 base, leaving 3 bases of the junction unmatched. The CDR3 DNA reads TGCGCCAGCAGCCAAGGAAGACTAGCGGGGGCAGATACGCAGTATTTT. This encodes CASSQGRLAGADTQYF.

About this clonotype itself: A read error is possible here, since a much larger clone lies one base away. The V and J genes are TRBV20-1 and TRBJ2-1; the D gene is possibly TRBD2 (5 bases). Near its end, the DNA agrees better with TRBJ2-7, so the J call may be wrong. Germline lookup yields CDR1 DFQATT and CDR2 SNEGSKA (reference sequence). The CDR3 covers 15 residues. CDR3 nucleotides: TGCAGTGCTCCTCGGCCCGGACTCAAGGGCAATGAGCAGTACTTC. Translating it yields CSAPRPGLKGNEQYF.

This clonotype showed up just a few times. The rearrangement uses TRBV12-3 or TRBV12-4 and TRBJ2-1; D ambiguous. The CDR3 runs to 13 residues. V lost 0 bases and J 15 bases, leaving 15 bases between the germline ends. This chain's CDR3 is CASSLASITLLFF. In DNA form, the CDR3 reads TGTGCCAGCAGTTTAGCTAGCATTACACTTCTGTTCTTC.

This clonotype has ten or more counts. V usage is TRBV7-6 and J usage is TRBJ2-7, with 8 positions matching TRBD1. The V gene end was trimmed by 5 bases and the J gene end by 4 bases; junction bases not matched to a gene: 7. The CDR3 extends over 14 amino acids. Germline-derived CDR1 and CDR2 are SGHVS and FNYEAQ. The CDR3 DNA reads as TGTGCCAGCAGCGGAACGACAGGGGCATACGAGCAGTACTTC. It yields the protein CASSGTTGAYEQYF.

This clonotype appeared a few times. This chain connects TRBV9 to TRBJ2-7, with TRBD2 matching 10 bases. The CDR3 contains 16 residues. Germline V gives CDR1 SGDLS, CDR2 YYNGEE. The ends lost 3 bases at V and 5 bases at J; junction bases unmatched: 11. CDR3 in DNA: TGTGCCAGCAGCGCCCTGGGGGCTAGCGGGAGTAACGAGCAGTACTTC. Protein sequence: CASSALGASGSNEQYF.

This clonotype was picked up many times. V and J are TRBV5-1 and TRBJ2-7, with 10 bases matching TRBD1. V was clipped by 5 bases and J by 4 bases; unmatched bases: 9. Germline CDR1 is SGHRS and CDR2 is YFSETQ. The CDR3 extends over 15 amino acids. CDR3 amino acids: CASRSSTGGGYEQYF. CDR3 bases: TGCGCCAGCAGATCCTCGACAGGGGGCGGGTACGAGCAGTACTTC.